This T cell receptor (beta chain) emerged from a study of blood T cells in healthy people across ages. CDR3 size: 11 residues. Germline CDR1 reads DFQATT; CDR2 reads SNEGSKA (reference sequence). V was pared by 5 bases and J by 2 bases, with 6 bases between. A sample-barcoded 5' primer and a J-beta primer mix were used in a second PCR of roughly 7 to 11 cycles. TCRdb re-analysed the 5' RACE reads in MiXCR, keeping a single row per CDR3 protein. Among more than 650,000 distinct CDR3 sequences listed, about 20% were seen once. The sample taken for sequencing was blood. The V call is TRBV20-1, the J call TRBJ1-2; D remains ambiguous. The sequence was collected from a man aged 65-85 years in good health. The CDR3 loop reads CSAASNYGYTF. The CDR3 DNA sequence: TGCAGTGCTGCGTCGAACTATGGCTACACCTTC.